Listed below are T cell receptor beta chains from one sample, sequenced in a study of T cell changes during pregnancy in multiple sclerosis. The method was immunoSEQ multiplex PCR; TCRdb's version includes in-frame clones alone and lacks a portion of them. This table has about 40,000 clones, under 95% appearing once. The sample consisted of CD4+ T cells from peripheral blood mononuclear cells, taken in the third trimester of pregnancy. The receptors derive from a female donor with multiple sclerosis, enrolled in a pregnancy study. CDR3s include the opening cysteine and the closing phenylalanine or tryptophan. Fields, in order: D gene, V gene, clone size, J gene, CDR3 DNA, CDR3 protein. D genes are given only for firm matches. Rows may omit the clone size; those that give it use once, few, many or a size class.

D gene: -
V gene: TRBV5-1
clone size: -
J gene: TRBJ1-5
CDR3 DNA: TGCGCCAGCAGCAACAGTCCGAATCAGCCCCAGCATTTT
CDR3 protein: CASSNSPNQPQHF

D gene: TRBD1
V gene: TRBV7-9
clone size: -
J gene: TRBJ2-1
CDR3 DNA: TGTGCCAGCAGCTTTTCCGGGACAGGGCTCACTGAGCAGTTCTTC
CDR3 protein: CASSFSGTGLTEQFF

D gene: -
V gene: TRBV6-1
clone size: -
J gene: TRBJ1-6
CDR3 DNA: TGTGCCAGCAGTCCCGGTCCTTATAATTCACCCCTCCACTTT
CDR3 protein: CASSPGPYNSPLHF

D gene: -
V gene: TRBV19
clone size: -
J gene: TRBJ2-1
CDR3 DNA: TGTGCCAGTAGTATAGTTTATGACTACCAGTACAATGAGCAGTTCTTC
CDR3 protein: CASSIVYDYQYNEQFF

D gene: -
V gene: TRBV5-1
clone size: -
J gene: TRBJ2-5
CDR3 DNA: TGCGCCAGCAGCTTGAAAAGTAAGGGGGAGACCCAGTACTTC
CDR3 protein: CASSLKSKGETQYF

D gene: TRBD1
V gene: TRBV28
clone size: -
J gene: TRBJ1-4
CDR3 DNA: TGTGCCAGCAGTCCACAGGGGGTGGATGAAAAACTGTTTTTT
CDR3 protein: CASSPQGVDEKLFF

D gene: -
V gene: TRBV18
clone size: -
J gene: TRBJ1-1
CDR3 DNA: TGTGCCAGCTCACCACGAGGAACGAACACTGAAGCTTTCTTT
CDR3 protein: CASSPRGTNTEAFF

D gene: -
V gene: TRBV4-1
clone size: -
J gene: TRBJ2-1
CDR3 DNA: TGCGCCAGCAGCCAAGCGGAGGGCCGGTCGAATGAGCAGTTCTTC
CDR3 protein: CASSQAEGRSNEQFF

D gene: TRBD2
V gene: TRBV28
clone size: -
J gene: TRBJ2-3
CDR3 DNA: TGTGCCAGCAGTTTTCGTAGCGGGAGAGGCACAGATACGCAGTATTTT
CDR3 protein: CASSFRSGRGTDTQYF

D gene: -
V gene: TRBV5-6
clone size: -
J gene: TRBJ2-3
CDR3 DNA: TGTGCCAGCAGCTTGGAAGGGGGAAATTCCCTTAGCACAGATACGCAGTATTTT
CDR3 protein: CASSLEGGNSLSTDTQYF

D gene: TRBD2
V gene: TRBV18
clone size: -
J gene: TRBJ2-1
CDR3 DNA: TGTGCCAGCTCACCACCGGGGAGCGGGGAATACAATGAGCAGTTCTTC
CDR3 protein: CASSPPGSGEYNEQFF

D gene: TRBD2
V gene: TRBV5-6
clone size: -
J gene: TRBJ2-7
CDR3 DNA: TGTGCCAGCAGCACGGGACTAGCGGGAGGCCCCTACGAGCAGTACTTC
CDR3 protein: CASSTGLAGGPYEQYF

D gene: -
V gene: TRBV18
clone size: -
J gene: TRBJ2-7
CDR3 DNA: TGTGCCAGCTCACCACGGCTTCTCTCTGACTACGAGCAGTACTTC
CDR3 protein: CASSPRLLSDYEQYF

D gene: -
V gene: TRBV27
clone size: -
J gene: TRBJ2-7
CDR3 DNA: TGTGCCAGCAGGATCGGGATTGACTACGAGCAGTACTTC
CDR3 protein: CASRIGIDYEQYF

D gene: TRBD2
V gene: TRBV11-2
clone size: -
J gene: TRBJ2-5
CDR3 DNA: TGTGCCAGCAGCTTAGTACTAGCGGGTTTCCAAGAGACCCAGTACTTC
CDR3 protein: CASSLVLAGFQETQYF

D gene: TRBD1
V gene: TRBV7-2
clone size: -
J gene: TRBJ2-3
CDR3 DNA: TGTGCCAGCAGATCTCCGGGACAGCCCACAGATACGCAGTATTTT
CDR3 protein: CASRSPGQPTDTQYF

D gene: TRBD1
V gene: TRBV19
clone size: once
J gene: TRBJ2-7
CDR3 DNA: TGTGCCAGTAGTATAAGGGCCGCGACAGGGGGCGACAGGACCTACGAGCAGTACTTC
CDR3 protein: CASSIRAATGGDRTYEQYF

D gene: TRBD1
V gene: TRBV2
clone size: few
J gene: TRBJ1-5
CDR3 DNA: TGTGCCAGCAGGGGGGACAGGGGGCGCGGTCAGCCCCAGCATTTT
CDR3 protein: CASRGDRGRGQPQHF

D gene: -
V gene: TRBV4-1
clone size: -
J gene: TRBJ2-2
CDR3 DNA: TGCGCCAGCAGCCACCAGACAGGGGAGGGCACCGGGGAGCTGTTTTTT
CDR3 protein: CASSHQTGEGTGELFF

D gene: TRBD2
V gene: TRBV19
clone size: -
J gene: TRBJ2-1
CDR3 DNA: TGTGCCAGTAAAGTTTCAGCTAGCGGGAGGGTAAATGAGCAGTTCTTC
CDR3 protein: CASKVSASGRVNEQFF

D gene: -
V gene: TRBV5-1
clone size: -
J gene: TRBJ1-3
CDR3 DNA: TGCGCCAGCAGCTCGCAACAGGGTGGAGGAAACACCATATATTTT
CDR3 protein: CASSSQQGGGNTIYF

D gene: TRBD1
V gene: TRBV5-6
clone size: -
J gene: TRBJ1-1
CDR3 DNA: TGTGCCAGCAGCCTAAACAGGGGAAGGACTGAAGCTTTCTTT
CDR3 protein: CASSLNRGRTEAFF